This entry is about one T cell receptor (beta chain). Its cognate antigen is unknown. Germline CDR1 and CDR2: SGHTA and FQGNSA. CDR3 length: 15 amino acids. Trimming removed 5 bases at V and 7 bases at J, with 18 bases between. This sample was taken from a study of graft-versus-host responses after intestinal transplantation. Overall study context: Each transplant was multivisceral, liver-intestinal, or isolated intestinal. Study-level points and caveats: Circulating GvH clones peaking coincided with falling HvG clones soon after transplant. Elevated graft-versus-host to host-versus-graft clonal ratios in allografts were recorded for patients with graft-donor T cell macrochimerism.

Repertoires were generated with immunoSEQ multiplex PCR, while TCRdb's copy carries only in-frame clones and drops some. This sample has about 86,000 clones, with about 88% found just once. J is TRBJ1-5 and V is TRBV7-2; unclear D gene. This receptor was identified in a human donor who was the organ donor for an intestinal transplant. The specimen was unstimulated CD4+ T cells sorted from spleen or lymph node cells, collected before transplant. In nucleotides, the CDR3 is TGTGCCAGCAGCCGCGGGCGGGGTCTGGAACAGCCCCAGCATTTT. Translated: CASSRGRGLEQPQHF.